The 25 T cell receptor beta chains presented below share a single source sample, sequenced in a study of blood T cell repertoires in COVID-19. Produced via immunoSEQ multiplex PCR; TCRdb's table is partial and in-frame only. The sample yields approximately 170,000 clones, about 89% seen once. Sequencing was done on a sample of peripheral blood. These receptors were obtained from a man in his 70s with acute or convalescent COVID-19.

The gene calls are TRBV20-1 and TRBJ1-2; 9 bases fit TRBD1. The CDR3 spans 11 residues. Germline V gene data show CDR1 as DFQATT and CDR2 as SNEGSKA (reference sequence). After removal of 6 bases from V and 6 bases from J, the junction contained 2 bases not matched to a gene. CDR3: CSARQGDGYTF. The CDR3 DNA is TGCAGTGCAAGACAGGGGGATGGCTACACCTTC.

The sample holds many counts of this clone. J is TRBJ2-7 and V is TRBV11-2; 7 bases line up with TRBD2. V shed 1 base and J 4 bases; nucleotides not matched to a gene: 4. The CDR3 has 14 amino acids. Germline lookup yields CDR1 SGHAT and CDR2 FQNNGV. Written as DNA, the CDR3 is TGTGCCAGCAGCTTAGGGCTAGCGGCTTACGAGCAGTACTTC. It yields the protein CASSLGLAAYEQYF. The full variable domain, completed using reference TRBV11-2 and TRBJ2-7, is EAGVAQSPRYKIIEKRQSVAFWCNPISGHATLYWYQQILGQGPKLLIQFQNNGVVDDSQLPKDRFSAERLKGVDSTLKIQPAKLEDSAVYLCASSLGLAAYEQYFGPGTRLTVT.

This rearrangement joins TRBV6-5 to TRBJ1-1, with D possibly being TRBD1 (5 bases). The germline V and J ends were trimmed by 6 bases and 0 bases, with 14 bases remaining between them. Germline-derived CDR1 and CDR2 are MNHEY and SVGAGI. The CDR3 loop spans 15 amino acids. The CDR3 DNA reads as TGTGCCAGCAGCCCAGGACATTCCATGAACACTGAAGCTTTCTTT. Translating it yields CASSPGHSMNTEAFF.

The chain couples TRBV14 to TRBJ2-7; 9 bases align to TRBD1. The V gene's germline CDR1 is SGHDN and CDR2 FVKESK. This CDR3 comprises 14 residues. V dropped 3 bases and J dropped 4; count of bases not matched to a gene: 4. In DNA form, the CDR3 reads TGTGCCAGCAGCCAGGGGACAGGGATTTACGAGCAGTACTTC. Translated: CASSQGTGIYEQYF.

In this sample, this clone turned up a few times. The CDR3 coding sequence is TGCAGCGTCTCTGTACTAGCGGAATACGAGCAGTACTTC. This codes for CSVSVLAEYEQYF. V is TRBV29-1 and J is TRBJ2-7, with 8 bases lining up with TRBD2. Trimming removed 6 bases from V and 4 bases from J; junction bases left unmatched: 8. The CDR3 runs to 13 residues. Germline CDR1 and CDR2: SQVTM and ANQGSEA.

This chain links TRBV9 with TRBJ1-4, with no clear D. The germline CDR1 and CDR2 sequences are SGDLS and YYNGEE. V gave up 4 bases and J gave up 8 bases, with 12 bases separating them. The CDR3 is made up of 13 amino acids. CDR3 in DNA: TGTGCCAGCAGCACAACTACCGGGGAAAAACTGTTTTTT. It is translated as CASSTTTGEKLFF.

V usage is TRBV18 and J usage is TRBJ2-7; TRBD1 is a possible D gene (6 bases). The germline CDR1 and CDR2 sequences are KGHSH and LQKENI. Deletions cut 2 bases from V and 1 base from J, with 12 bases between. The CDR3 sequence is 15 residues long. The CDR3 DNA reads TGTGCCAGCTCACCAACGACAGGCGCGTCCTACGAGCAGTACTTC. The encoded protein is CASSPTTGASYEQYF.

Only one count was recorded for this clone. The chain joins TRBV7-8 to TRBJ2-2; 7 nucleotides line up with TRBD1. The CDR3 loop spans 15 amino acids. The germline CDR1 and CDR2 sequences are SGHVS and FQNEAQ. Trimming removed 5 bases from V and 2 bases from J; junction bases left unmatched: 5. CDR3 nucleotides: TGTGCCAGCAGCGAGAGGGACAGAAACACCGGGGAGCTGTTTTTT. Translating gives CASSERDRNTGELFF.

The rearrangement uses TRBV7-8 and TRBJ1-1; D may be TRBD1 (6 bases). V gave up 4 bases and J gave up 2 bases, with 11 bases separating them. This CDR3 has 14 amino acids. The germline CDR1 and CDR2 sequences are SGHVS and FQNEAQ. CDR3 loop: CASSSDRTNTEAFF. For the CDR3, the DNA is TGTGCCAGCAGCTCGGACAGAACCAACACTGAAGCTTTCTTT. The whole variable domain, filled in from reference TRBV7-8 and TRBJ1-1, reads GAGVSQSPRYKVAKRGQDVALRCDPISGHVSLFWYQQALGQGPEFLTYFQNEAQLDKSGLPSDRFFAERPEGSVSTLKIQRTQQEDSAVYLCASSSDRTNTEAFFGQGTRLTVV.

This clone was seen a few times. The chain couples TRBV28 to TRBJ1-4; 8 bases align to TRBD1. CDR1 is MDHEN and CDR2 is SYDVKM in the germline V gene. J was trimmed by 8 bases and V by 6 bases; bases with no gene match: 8. The CDR3 has 14 amino acids. As DNA, the CDR3 is TGTGCCAGCAGACCGACAGGGGAAGGCGAAAAACTGTTTTTT. Protein: CASRPTGEGEKLFF. Full variable domain (outside the CDR3, taken from reference TRBV28 and TRBJ1-4): DVKVTQSSRYLVKRTGEKVFLECVQDMDHENMFWYRQDPGLGLRLIYFSYDVKMKEKGDIPEGYSVSREKKERFSLILESASTNQTSMYLCASRPTGEGEKLFFGSGTQLSVL.

The V call is TRBV20-1, the J call TRBJ2-1; D is unresolved. V shed 3 bases and J shed 0 bases, with 6 bases lying between them. Germline-derived CDR1 and CDR2 are DFQATT and SNEGSKA (reference sequence). This CDR3 has 13 residues. The CDR3 spells CSASSNSYNEQFF. CDR3 nucleotides: TGCAGTGCTAGTTCCAACTCCTACAATGAGCAGTTCTTC.

In this sample, this clone turned up once. The rearrangement uses TRBV30 and TRBJ1-6; 7 bases align to TRBD1. Germline CDR1 is GTSNPN and CDR2 is SVGIG (reference sequence). The J segment lost 10 bases and the V segment lost 2 bases, leaving 8 bases of the junction unmatched. The CDR3 runs to 14 residues. The CDR3 sequence: CAWSSSSGGSPLHF. In nucleotides, the CDR3 is TGTGCCTGGAGTTCCTCGTCAGGGGGGTCACCCCTCCACTTT.

This chain uses TRBV7-6 with TRBJ1-1; D is unresolved. Germline-derived CDR1 and CDR2 are SGHVS and FNYEAQ. This CDR3 has 15 amino acids. Trimming shortened V by 2 bases and J by 0 bases, and 10 bases separated the two germline ends. This CDR3 is CASSLIAVMNTEAFF. For the CDR3, the DNA is TGTGCCAGCAGCTTAATCGCAGTCATGAACACTGAAGCTTTCTTT.

The rearrangement links TRBV7-2 to TRBJ1-2, with 10 bases that match TRBD1. V lost 5 bases, J lost 4 bases, and 7 bases stayed unmatched. The CDR3 totals 15 residues. The V gene's germline CDR1 is SGHTA and CDR2 FQGNSA. This chain's CDR3 is CASSLRQGASYGYTF. CDR3 nucleotide sequence: TGTGCCAGCAGCCTCCGACAGGGGGCGAGCTATGGCTACACCTTC.

The genes are TRBV7-9 and TRBJ1-2, with D hard to call. The CDR3 contains 14 residues. V lost 2 bases to trimming and J lost 2 bases, with 9 bases between them. Germline V gives CDR1 SEHNR, CDR2 FQNEAQ (reference sequence). CDR3 nucleotide sequence: TGTGCCAGCAGCTTACCGGGATTCAACTATGGCTACACCTTC. Its translation: CASSLPGFNYGYTF.

This clone was seen only a few times. This chain links TRBV2 with TRBJ1-2; 8 bases map to TRBD1. Trimming removed 6 bases from V and 6 bases from J; junction bases left unmatched: 6. CDR1 SNHLY and CDR2 FYNNEI come from the germline V gene. The CDR3 length is 13 residues. The CDR3 DNA follows: TGTGCCAGCAGAACGGACAGGGTGGATGGCTACACCTTC. Protein product: CASRTDRVDGYTF.

The chain uses TRBV20-1 and TRBJ2-1; tentatively, D is TRBD1 (5 bases). CDR1 DFQATT and CDR2 SNEGSKA come from the germline V gene (reference sequence). V dropped 8 bases and J dropped 7 bases, with 9 bases sitting between them. This CDR3 is 10 amino acids long. CDR3 in DNA: TGCAGTTCCCAGGGAAATGAGCAGTTCTTC. Its protein is CSSQGNEQFF.

In DNA form, the CDR3 reads TGTGCCAGCAGCTTAGCCGGACTAGCCCGCGAGCAGTTCTTC. Protein: CASSLAGLAREQFF. The chain couples TRBV11-2 to TRBJ2-1; TRBD2 aligns across 8 bases. The CDR3 spans 14 residues. Germline CDR1 SGHAT, CDR2 FQNNGV. Unmatched junction bases numbered 6, after V lost 1 base and J lost 10 bases.

V and J are TRBV7-8 and TRBJ1-5, with D unclear. Trimming stripped 5 bases from V and 0 bases from J, with 11 bases between. The CDR3 runs 15 residues. The germline V gene has CDR1 SGHVS and CDR2 FQNEAQ. The CDR3 spells CASSPQLYSNQPQHF. The CDR3 coding sequence is TGTGCCAGCAGCCCTCAACTATATAGCAATCAGCCCCAGCATTTT. The whole variable domain, filled in from reference TRBV7-8 and TRBJ1-5, reads GAGVSQSPRYKVAKRGQDVALRCDPISGHVSLFWYQQALGQGPEFLTYFQNEAQLDKSGLPSDRFFAERPEGSVSTLKIQRTQQEDSAVYLCASSPQLYSNQPQHFGDGTRLSIL.

This clone showed up just once. This rearrangement joins TRBV19 to TRBJ2-7, with 10 positions matching TRBD1. Looked up from germline, CDR1 is LNHDA and CDR2 is SQIVND (reference sequence). J was trimmed by 2 bases and V by 5 bases; bases with no gene match: 6. The CDR3 totals 15 residues. CDR3 in amino acids: CASSVTGTGAYEQYF. In DNA form, the CDR3 reads TGTGCCAGTAGTGTCACCGGGACAGGGGCCTACGAGCAGTACTTC.

V usage is TRBV11-3 and J usage is TRBJ2-1, with 13 bases identical to TRBD2. The V gene's germline CDR1 is SGHNT and CDR2 YENEEA. The CDR3 runs to 15 residues. With 5 bases clipped from V and 7 bases from J, the junction kept 5 bases outside the gene matches. The CDR3, as DNA: TGTGCCAGCAGCCGCGGACTAGCGGGAGTTAATGAGCAGTTCTTC. Translation: CASSRGLAGVNEQFF.

The gene calls are TRBV10-1 and TRBJ1-1, with D maybe TRBD1 (6 bases). CDR1 is WNHNN, CDR2 SYGVQD, per germline (reference sequence). The CDR3 totals 15 residues. V lost 0 bases, J lost 4 bases, and 12 bases lay in between. The CDR3, as DNA: TGCGCCAGCAGTGAGTCGTGGGGGCCGGTCACTGAAGCTTTCTTT. Translating gives CASSESWGPVTEAFF.

The V and J genes are TRBV2 and TRBJ1-5; 8 bases are shared with TRBD1. Germline V CDR1 and CDR2: SNHLY, FYNNEI. Unmatched junction bases numbered 12, after V lost 6 bases and J lost 2 bases. This CDR3 region has 17 residues. The CDR3 coding sequence is TGTGCCAGCAGCCGTGGACAGGACAGGGTCCGCAATCAGCCCCAGCATTTT. It yields the protein CASSRGQDRVRNQPQHF.

This clone was seen just once. The V and J genes are TRBV28 and TRBJ2-6; 7 bases match TRBD1. V shed 6 bases, J shed 2 bases, and the junction held 7 bases outside the gene matches. This CDR3 is 16 amino acids long. The germline CDR1 and CDR2 sequences are MDHEN and SYDVKM. CDR3 amino acids: CASRNAGGPGANVLTF. CDR3 nucleotides: TGTGCCAGCAGAAATGCAGGGGGACCTGGGGCCAACGTCCTGACTTTC.

This clone was found once. The V gene is TRBV12-3 or TRBV12-4, the J gene TRBJ2-5, with a weak D call TRBD1 (6 bases). CDR3 length equals 13 residues. The V gene lost 2 bases and the J gene lost 4 bases, with 8 bases spanning the gap. As DNA, the CDR3 is TGTGCCAGCAGTTTACTCAGGGGAGAGACCCAGTACTTC. Its translation is CASSLLRGETQYF.